This T cell receptor beta chain derives from a study of blood T cell repertoires in COVID-19. On the study more broadly: Samples of COVID-19 (acute and convalescent) were obtained from the United States, Italy and Spain.

The method was immunoSEQ multiplex PCR; TCRdb's version includes in-frame clones alone and lacks a portion of them. This sample yields about 120,000 clones, of which roughly 76% are seen a single time; 10% belongs to the top ten. Germline loops: CDR1 KGHDR, CDR2 SFDVKD. The ends were cut back, 10 bases at V and 9 bases at J, with 18 bases in the middle. The CDR3 length is 14 residues. V usage is TRBV24-1 and J usage is TRBJ1-6, with TRBD1 as a possible D gene (5 bases). The sample was peripheral blood. The sequence came from a human donor in a cohort sampled during active COVID-19. CDR3 nucleotide sequence: TGTGCCACTTCCTCCGGGGGTGTTCGTTCACCCCTCCACTTT. This encodes CATSSGGVRSPLHF.